This entry is about one T cell receptor (beta chain). Antigen specificity is unknown. V lost 8 bases to trimming and J lost 3 bases; unmatched junction nucleotides: 1. The CDR3 is made up of 13 amino acids. Germline lookup yields CDR1 SNHLY and CDR2 FYNNEI. This specimen comes from a study of T-cell memory formation after mild COVID-19. About the research overall: For the most part, TCR clusters were specific to one donor.

MiXCR, run by TCRdb on the 5' RACE reads, gives a single entry per CDR3 protein. The data contain 430,000 or so distinct CDR3 sequences, approximately 25% of them singletons. Study-level findings and limits: Contracting clones, day 15 to 85, had balanced CD4/CD8, and later expanders favored CD4+.

The chain is built from TRBV2 and TRBJ2-2; 9 bases align to TRBD2. The sequencing sample was made of PBMCs or a T cell subset sorted from them (not recorded which). The TCR comes from an adult woman who had mild COVID-19 (a few samples of this study predate the infection). Cell type and time point are not known. The CDR3 DNA follows: TGTGCCAGCCGCGGGGGGGACACCGGGGAGCTGTTTTTT. It encodes CASRGGDTGELFF.